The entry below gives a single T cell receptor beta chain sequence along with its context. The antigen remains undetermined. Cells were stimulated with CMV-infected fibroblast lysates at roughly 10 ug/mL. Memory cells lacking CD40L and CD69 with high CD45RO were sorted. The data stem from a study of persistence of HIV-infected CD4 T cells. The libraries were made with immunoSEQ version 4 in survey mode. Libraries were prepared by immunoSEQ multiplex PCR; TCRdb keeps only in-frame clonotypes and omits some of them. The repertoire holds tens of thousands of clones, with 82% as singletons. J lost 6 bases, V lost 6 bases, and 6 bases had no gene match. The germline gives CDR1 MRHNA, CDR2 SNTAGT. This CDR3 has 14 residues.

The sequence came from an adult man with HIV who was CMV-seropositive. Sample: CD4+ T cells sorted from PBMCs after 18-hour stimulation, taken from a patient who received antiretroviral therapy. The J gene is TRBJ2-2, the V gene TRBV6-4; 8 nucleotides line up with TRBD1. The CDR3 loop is CASRQTGDAGELFF. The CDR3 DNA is TGTGCCAGCAGACAGACAGGGGACGCCGGGGAGCTGTTTTTT.